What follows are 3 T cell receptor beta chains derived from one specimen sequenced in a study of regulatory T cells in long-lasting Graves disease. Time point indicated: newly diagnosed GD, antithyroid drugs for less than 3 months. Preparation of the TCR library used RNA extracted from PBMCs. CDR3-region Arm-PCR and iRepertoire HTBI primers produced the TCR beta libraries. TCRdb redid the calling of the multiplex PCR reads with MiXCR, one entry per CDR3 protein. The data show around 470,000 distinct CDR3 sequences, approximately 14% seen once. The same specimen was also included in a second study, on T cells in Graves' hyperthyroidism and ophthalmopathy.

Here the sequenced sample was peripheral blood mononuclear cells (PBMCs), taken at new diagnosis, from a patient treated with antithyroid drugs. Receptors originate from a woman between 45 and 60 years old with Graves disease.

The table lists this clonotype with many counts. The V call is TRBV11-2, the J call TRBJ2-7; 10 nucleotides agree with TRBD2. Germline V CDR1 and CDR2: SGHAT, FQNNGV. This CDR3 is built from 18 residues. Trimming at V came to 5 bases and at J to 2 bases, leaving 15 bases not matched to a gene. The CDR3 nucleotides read TGTGCCAGCAGCCCTACCGACGTCTGGGGACTAGCGACCTACGAGCAGTACTTC. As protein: CASSPTDVWGLATYEQYF.

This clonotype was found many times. CDR3 loop: CASSLLADYGYTF. In DNA form, the CDR3 reads TGTGCCAGCAGTTTATTGGCCGACTATGGCTACACCTTC. The chain couples TRBV28 to TRBJ1-2; D ambiguous. CDR3 length: 13 residues. Germline assignment: CDR1 MDHEN and CDR2 SYDVKM. The V and J ends lost 1 base and 3 bases respectively, with 6 bases between them.

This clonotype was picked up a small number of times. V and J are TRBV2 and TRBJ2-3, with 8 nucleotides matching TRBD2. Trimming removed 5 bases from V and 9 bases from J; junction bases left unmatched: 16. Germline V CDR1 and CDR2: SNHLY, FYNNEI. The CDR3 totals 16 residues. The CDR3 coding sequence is TGTGCCAGCAGTCCCACTACTAGCGGTCAAAGGGGAACGCAGTATTTT. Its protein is CASSPTTSGQRGTQYF.